This paragraph covers one TCR beta chain sequence. Its antigen is unknown. This sample is part of a study of OX40 agonist ivuxolimab in advanced cancers. Overall study context: Averaging 60 years in age, with a range of roughly 20 to 79, the cohort was about 85% male.

CDR3 length: 15 residues. The V gene's germline CDR1 is LNHDA and CDR2 SQIVND (reference sequence). V gave up 9 bases and J gave up 0 bases; unmatched junction bases: 6. Assay: immunoSEQ multiplex PCR; the TCRdb copy retains only in-frame clones and omits some. The profile covers approximately 28,000 clones, with 80% to 85% appearing a single time and 18% taken by the ten largest. Study results and caveats: Both blood CD4+ and CD8+ T cells showed clonal growth by week 6 at 0.1 to 3.0 mg/kg.

The input for sequencing was CD4+ or CD8+ T cells sorted from blood, taken in a trial of the OX40 agonist ivuxolimab. The TCR originated in an adult with an advanced solid tumor such as melanoma, head and neck, liver or kidney cancer. This rearrangement joins TRBV19 to TRBJ2-7; 12 bases are shared with TRBD1. The CDR3 loop reads CARRDRGLSSYEQYF. CDR3 nucleotides: TGTGCCAGACGGGACAGGGGGCTCTCCTCCTACGAGCAGTACTTC.